This record concerns one T cell receptor beta chain sequence. Its target is not known. These data belong to a study of CD8 T cell repertoires and HIV-1 epitope variants. Data came from immunoSEQ multiplex PCR; TCRdb stores just in-frame clones and leaves some out. The table records about 5,000 clones, 66% of them present only once. The V gene's germline CDR1 is SGHNT and CDR2 YYREEE (reference sequence). V shed 0 bases and J shed 2 bases, with 11 bases lying between them. This CDR3 is built from 15 residues. Sequenced input: cultured CD8+ T cells derived from PBMCs. This chain joins TRBV5-4 and TRBJ1-1, with D unclear. The source is a male donor with HIV. The CDR3 nucleotides read TGTGCCAGCAGCTTGGTGGCAGGAGGTAACACTGAAGCTTTCTTT. Its translation: CASSLVAGGNTEAFF.